This TCR beta chain is from a study of OX40 agonist ivuxolimab in advanced cancers. Study observations and caveats: CD4+ and CD8+ T cells in blood underwent clonal expansion by week 6 at 0.1 to 3.0 mg/kg.

Remarks on this clone: The target antigen is unknown.

Trimming stripped 5 bases from V and 5 bases from J, with 18 bases between. The CDR3 is 15 amino acids. CDR1 and CDR2 (germline): MRHNA, SNTAGT. TCRdb's copy holds only in-frame clones and misses some; the assay was immunoSEQ multiplex PCR. Of just under 80,000 clones listed, about 88% are singletons. This specimen was CD4+ or CD8+ T cells sorted from blood, taken in a trial of the OX40 agonist ivuxolimab. The rearrangement joins TRBV6-4 to TRBJ2-5, with D possibly called TRBD1 or TRBD2 (6 bases each). This TCR was recovered from an adult with an advanced solid tumor such as melanoma, head and neck, liver or kidney cancer. CDR3 sequence: CASSRDTGALETQYF. DNA for the CDR3: TGTGCCAGCAGTCGGGACACGGGAGCTTTGGAGACCCAGTACTTC.